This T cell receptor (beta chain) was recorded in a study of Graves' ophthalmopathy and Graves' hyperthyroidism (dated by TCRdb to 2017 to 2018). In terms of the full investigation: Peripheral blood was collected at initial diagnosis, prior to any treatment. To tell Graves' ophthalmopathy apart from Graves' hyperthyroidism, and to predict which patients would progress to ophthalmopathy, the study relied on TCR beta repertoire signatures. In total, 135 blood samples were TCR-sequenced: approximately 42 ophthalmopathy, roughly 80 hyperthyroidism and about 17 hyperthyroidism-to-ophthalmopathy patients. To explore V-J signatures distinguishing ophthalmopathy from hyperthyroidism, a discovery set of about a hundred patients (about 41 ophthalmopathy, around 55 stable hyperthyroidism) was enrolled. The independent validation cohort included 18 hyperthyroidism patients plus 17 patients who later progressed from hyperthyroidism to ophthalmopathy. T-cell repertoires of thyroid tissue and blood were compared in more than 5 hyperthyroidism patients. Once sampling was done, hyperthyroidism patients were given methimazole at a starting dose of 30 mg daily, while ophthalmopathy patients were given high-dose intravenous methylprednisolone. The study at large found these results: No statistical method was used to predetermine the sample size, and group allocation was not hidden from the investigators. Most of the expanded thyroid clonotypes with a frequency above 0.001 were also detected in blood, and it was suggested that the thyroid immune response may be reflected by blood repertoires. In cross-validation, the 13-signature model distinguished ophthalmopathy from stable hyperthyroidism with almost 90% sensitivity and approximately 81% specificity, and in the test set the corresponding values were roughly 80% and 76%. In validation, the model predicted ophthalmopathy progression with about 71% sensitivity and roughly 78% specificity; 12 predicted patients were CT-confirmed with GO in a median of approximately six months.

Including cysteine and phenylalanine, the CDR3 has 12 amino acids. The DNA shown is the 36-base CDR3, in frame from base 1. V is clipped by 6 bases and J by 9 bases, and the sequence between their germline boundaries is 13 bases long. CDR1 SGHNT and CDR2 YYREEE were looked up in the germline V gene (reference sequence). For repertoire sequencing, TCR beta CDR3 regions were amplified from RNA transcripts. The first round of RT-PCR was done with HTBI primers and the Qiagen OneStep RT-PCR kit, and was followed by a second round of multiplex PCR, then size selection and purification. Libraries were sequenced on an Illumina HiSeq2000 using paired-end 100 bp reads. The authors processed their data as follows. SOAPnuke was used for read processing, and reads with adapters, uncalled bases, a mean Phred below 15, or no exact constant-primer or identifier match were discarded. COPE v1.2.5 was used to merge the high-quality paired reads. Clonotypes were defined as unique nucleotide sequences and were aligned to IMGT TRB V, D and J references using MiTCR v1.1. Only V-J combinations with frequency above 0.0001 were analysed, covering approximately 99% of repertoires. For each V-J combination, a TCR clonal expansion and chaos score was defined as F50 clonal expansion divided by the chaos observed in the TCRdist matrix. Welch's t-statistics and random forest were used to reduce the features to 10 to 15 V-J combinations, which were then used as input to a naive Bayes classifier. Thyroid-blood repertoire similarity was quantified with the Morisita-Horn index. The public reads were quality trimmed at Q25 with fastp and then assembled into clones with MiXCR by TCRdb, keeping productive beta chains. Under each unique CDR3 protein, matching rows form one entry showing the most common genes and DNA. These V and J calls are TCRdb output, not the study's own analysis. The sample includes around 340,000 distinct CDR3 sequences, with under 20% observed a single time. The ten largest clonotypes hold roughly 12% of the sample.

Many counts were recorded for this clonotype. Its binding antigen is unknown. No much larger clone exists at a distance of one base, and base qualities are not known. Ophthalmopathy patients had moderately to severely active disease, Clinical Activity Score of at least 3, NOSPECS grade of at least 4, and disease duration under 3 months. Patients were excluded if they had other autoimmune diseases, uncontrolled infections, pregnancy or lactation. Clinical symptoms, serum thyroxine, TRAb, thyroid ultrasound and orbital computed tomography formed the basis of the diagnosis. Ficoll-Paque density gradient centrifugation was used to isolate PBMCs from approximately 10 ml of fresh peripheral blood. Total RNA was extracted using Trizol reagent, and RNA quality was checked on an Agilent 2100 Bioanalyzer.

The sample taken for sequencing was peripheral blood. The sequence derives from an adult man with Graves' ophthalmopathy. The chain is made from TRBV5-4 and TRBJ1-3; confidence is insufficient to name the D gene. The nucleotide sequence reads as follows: TGTGCCAGCATCACGGAGGGTGGCACCATATATTTT. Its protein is CASITEGGTIYF.